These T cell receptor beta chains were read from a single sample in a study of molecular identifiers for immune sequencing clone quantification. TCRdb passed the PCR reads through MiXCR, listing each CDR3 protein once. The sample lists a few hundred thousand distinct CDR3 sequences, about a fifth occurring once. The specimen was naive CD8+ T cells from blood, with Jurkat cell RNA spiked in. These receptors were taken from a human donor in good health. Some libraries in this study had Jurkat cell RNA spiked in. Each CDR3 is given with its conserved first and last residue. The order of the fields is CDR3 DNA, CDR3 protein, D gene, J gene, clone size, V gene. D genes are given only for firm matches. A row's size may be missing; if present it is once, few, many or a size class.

TGTGCCAGCAGCGACTCAGCTACTAGCGTCGGTGAGCAGTTCTTC,CASSDSATSVGEQFF,TRBD2,TRBJ2-1,many,TRBV7-3
TGTGCCAGCTCGCAGGAAGGGGACAGGCCGACTGAAGCTTTCTTT,CASSQEGDRPTEAFF,TRBD1,TRBJ1-1,NA,TRBV18
TGTGCCAGCAGCGTAGGCGGGCAGAGCTCCTACGAGCAGTACTTC,CASSVGGQSSYEQYF,NA,TRBJ2-7,NA,TRBV9
TGTGCCAGCAGTTCCCGCTTATCTTCCTACGAGCAGTACTTC,CASSSRLSSYEQYF,NA,TRBJ2-7,many,TRBV28
TGCAGTGCTAGGATACTAGCCGGGGAGCTGTTTTTT,CSARILAGELFF,NA,TRBJ2-2,NA,TRBV20-1
TGTGCCAGCAGCCAACCTGGTACCACAGATACGCAGTATTTT,CASSQPGTTDTQYF,NA,TRBJ2-3,once,TRBV16
TGCGCCAGCAGCCAAAACAGGGGTCTTTCCTACGAGCAGTACTTC,CASSQNRGLSYEQYF,TRBD1,TRBJ2-7,NA,TRBV4-1
TGTGCCAGCAGCCTCCCCCCAACGCATGGGAACACCGGGGAGCTGTTTTTT,CASSLPPTHGNTGELFF,NA,TRBJ2-2,many,TRBV7-9
TGTGCCAGCAGCTTGGCCCCTAGGGAGGGGGCTGAAGCTTTCTTT,CASSLAPREGAEAFF,NA,TRBJ1-1,few,TRBV5-4
TGTGCCAGCAGCTTACCATATTCCGTGCACTATGGCTACACCTTC,CASSLPYSVHYGYTF,NA,TRBJ1-2,few,TRBV7-2
TGTGCCAGCAAACGACAGGGGTACACTGAAGCTTTCTTT,CASKRQGYTEAFF,TRBD1,TRBJ1-1,NA,TRBV6-2/TRBV6-3
TGTGCCTGGATGACGACGGGGCTCTACGAGCAGTACTTC,CAWMTTGLYEQYF,NA,TRBJ2-7,few,TRBV30
TGTGCCAGCTCACCACCGACGTTGTACGAGCAGTACTTC,CASSPPTLYEQYF,NA,TRBJ2-7,NA,TRBV18
TGTGCCAGCAGCTTAGAGGGCAGGGTGACGACAGTTGGGCAGTTCTTC,CASSLEGRVTTVGQFF,NA,TRBJ2-1,NA,TRBV7-9
TGCGCCAGCAGCTCCGGAGGGGGAGCTGGAAACACCATATATTTT,CASSSGGGAGNTIYF,NA,TRBJ1-3,NA,TRBV4-3
TGTGCCAGCAGTTTATCGATGGAGCTGTTTTTT,CASSLSMELFF,NA,TRBJ2-2,NA,TRBV12-3/TRBV12-4
TGTGCCAGCAGCCCGAGCGGCTACGAGCAGCACTTC,CASSPSGYEQHF,NA,TRBJ2-7,few,TRBV3-1
TGTGCCAGCAGTTTAGATGGATGGAACACCGGGGAGCTGTTTTTT,CASSLDGWNTGELFF,NA,TRBJ2-2,NA,TRBV27
TGTGCCGGGGATCCAGGGACTGAAGCTTTCTTT,CAGDPGTEAFF,NA,TRBJ1-1,many,TRBV30
TGTGCCAGCAGTTACTCTTGGAATTCACCCCTCCACTTT,CASSYSWNSPLHF,NA,TRBJ1-6,few,TRBV6-6
TGTGCCAGCAGCTCGCACGCGGGGGGCGGTCAGCCCCAGCATTTT,CASSSHAGGGQPQHF,NA,TRBJ1-5,many,TRBV5-5
TGCGCCAGCAGCTTGGCCCCGACAGGATACAATGAGCAGTTCTTC,CASSLAPTGYNEQFF,NA,TRBJ2-1,NA,TRBV5-1
TGTGCCAGCATTCCGGTTCAAGAGACCCAGTACTTC,CASIPVQETQYF,NA,TRBJ2-5,many,TRBV27
TGTGCCAGCAGTTACAGGGGGGAAACCGGGGAGCTGTTTTTT,CASSYRGETGELFF,NA,TRBJ2-2,NA,TRBV6-5
TGTGCCAGCAGCTTAGAGGACCTGCCAGAAGAGACCCAGTACTTC,CASSLEDLPEETQYF,NA,TRBJ2-5,NA,TRBV11-2
TGTGCCAGCAGTTACTTACAGGGGATGATTGAAGCTTTCTTT,CASSYLQGMIEAFF,TRBD1,TRBJ1-1,many,TRBV6-2/TRBV6-3
TGTGCCAGTAGGGACCAATCAGGGGAGTACCAAGAGACCCAGTACTTC,CASRDQSGEYQETQYF,NA,TRBJ2-5,few,TRBV19
TGTGCCAGCAGAGATGGACCTGAAAACATTCAGTACTTC,CASRDGPENIQYF,NA,TRBJ2-4,NA,TRBV12-3/TRBV12-4
TGTGCCAGCTTTGCAAGTCAAGAGACCCAGTACTTC,CASFASQETQYF,NA,TRBJ2-5,few,TRBV7-9
TGTGCCACCTCGGGAACAAGTGATAACGAGCAGTACTTC,CATSGTSDNEQYF,NA,TRBJ2-7,few,TRBV27
TGCAGCGTTGGGGCCACAGATACGCAGTATTTT,CSVGATDTQYF,NA,TRBJ2-3,many,TRBV29-1
TGTGCCAGCTCACCGCTAGAGGGTGCCTTCCAAGAGACCCAGTACTTC,CASSPLEGAFQETQYF,NA,TRBJ2-5,NA,TRBV18
TGCAGTGCTAAGAAGCGAGCTTACCAAGAGACCCAGTACTTC,CSAKKRAYQETQYF,NA,TRBJ2-5,few,TRBV20-1
TGTGCCAGCAGCCACGGTACCGGGACAGGGGCAGTTGAGCAGTTCTTC,CASSHGTGTGAVEQFF,TRBD1,TRBJ2-1,many,TRBV7-9
TGTGCCAGCAGTTTGACGTTTGGGACCGGGGAGCTGTTTTTT,CASSLTFGTGELFF,NA,TRBJ2-2,many,TRBV28
TGTGCCAGCAGTTTAGGCGGTACTAACTATGGCTACACCTTC,CASSLGGTNYGYTF,NA,TRBJ1-2,many,TRBV27
TGTGCCAGCAGCTATCCCGGGACAGGGGATCAGCCCCAGCATTTT,CASSYPGTGDQPQHF,TRBD1,TRBJ1-5,many,TRBV7-9
TGCGCCAGCAGCCAAGATTTCCAAAGGTACTCACCCCTCCACTTT,CASSQDFQRYSPLHF,NA,TRBJ1-6,NA,TRBV4-1
TGTGCCAGTAAGGTGATGGCAGCGAGTAATTCACCCCTCCACTTT,CASKVMAASNSPLHF,NA,TRBJ1-6,many,TRBV19
TGCGCCAGCAGCCAAGAATGGCTAGCGGCCTACGAGCAGTACTTC,CASSQEWLAAYEQYF,TRBD2,TRBJ2-7,many,TRBV4-3
TGTGCCACCAGTGATACAGACGGTATCACAGATACGCAGTATTTT,CATSDTDGITDTQYF,NA,TRBJ2-3,few,TRBV24-1
TGTGCCAGTAGTATGGGGTCCCGAGGAAGCAATCAGCCCCAGCATTTT,CASSMGSRGSNQPQHF,NA,TRBJ1-5,NA,TRBV19
TGTGCCAGCAGTGGGCCGGGGGGGAACCTGTCTAGCACAGATACGCAGTATTTT,CASSGPGGNLSSTDTQYF,TRBD2,TRBJ2-3,NA,TRBV12-3/TRBV12-4
TGTGCCAGCAGCACAATCTCCTACAATGAGCAGTTCTTC,CASSTISYNEQFF,NA,TRBJ2-1,NA,TRBV3-1
TGCGCCAGCAGCCAGGGAGGTGTGGGAGATACGCAGTATTTT,CASSQGGVGDTQYF,NA,TRBJ2-3,many,TRBV4-3
TGTGCCAGCAGCTGGGGCGGCAGGGACGAGCAGTACTTC,CASSWGGRDEQYF,NA,TRBJ2-7,few,TRBV5-6
TGTGCCAGCAGCCCCACCCCCAATGAGCAGTTCTTC,CASSPTPNEQFF,NA,TRBJ2-1,few,TRBV12-3/TRBV12-4
TGTGCCAGCAGTCCGACTAGCGGAGCCTACGGGCAGTACTTC,CASSPTSGAYGQYF,TRBD2,TRBJ2-7,NA,TRBV4-2
TGTGCCGGCAGCTTAGAGGCGGGCAGCTCCTACAATGAGCAGTTCTTC,CAGSLEAGSSYNEQFF,NA,TRBJ2-1,few,TRBV7-2
TGTGCCAGCAGCGAAACTAGCGGCGGCTACGAGCAGTACTTC,CASSETSGGYEQYF,TRBD2,TRBJ2-7,NA,TRBV7-2
TGCGCCAGCAGCACCCTAGCGGGGAGCCTACACGAGCAGTACTTC,CASSTLAGSLHEQYF,TRBD2,TRBJ2-7,many,TRBV4-3